These T cell receptor beta chains were read from a single sample in a study of cytomegalovirus exposure and HLA in healthy donors. Measured with immunoSEQ multiplex PCR; TCRdb has only the in-frame clones, and not every one. The table shows about 110,000 clones, with nearly 80% occurring only once. Sequenced material: PBMCs. The receptors stem from a woman aged 25 to 45 in good health and CMV-seronegative. Both conserved end residues are part of each CDR3. The listing skips clone size in some rows; elsewhere it reads once, few, many or a size class.

cdr3_aa	clone_size	v_call
CAWSVQDNEQFF	NA	TRBV30
CSVSETSVYNEQFF	once	TRBV29-1
CAWSHRGADTQYF	NA	TRBV30
CASSLWDRVSIFGNQPQHF	NA	TRBV28
CSVEAVTEAFF	NA	TRBV29-1
CASSSQGYEQYF	NA	TRBV7-2
CASSPTGDTEAFF	few	TRBV18
CAWTSGAYNEQFF	NA	TRBV30
CASSHGTDTNEKLFF	NA	TRBV7-9
CASSYRGGDEKLFF	few	TRBV6-5
CASSLSGLAGVRDTQYF	NA	TRBV28
CASSRATSGLYNEQFF	NA	TRBV7-6
CASTRDSTNYGYTF	NA	TRBV6-1
CASSLVQAYTF	NA	TRBV5-6
CASSQDRDLNTEAFF	NA	TRBV4-3
CASSLTYRDRGTDTQYF	once	TRBV5-1
CASRLEDSDNQPQHF	NA	TRBV2
CASSLRTSREQYF	NA	TRBV7-8
CASSPRAGGRETQYF	NA	TRBV9
CASSADPWTGALYNEQFF	NA	TRBV2
CAWSVEVNTEAFF	NA	TRBV30
CASSTLEVLSEQFF	few	TRBV7-8
CASSPRDRNTDTQYF	NA	TRBV6-5
CAWIGGMNTEAFF	NA	TRBV30
CAWSVGGQGFLYEQYF	NA	TRBV30
CASSQASGDTQYF	NA	TRBV4-3
CASNFGGGNEKLFF	NA	TRBV6-6
CASSLAGVPTYGYTF	NA	TRBV28
CASSRGHSNQPQHF	NA	TRBV28
CAWSGIAGGPHTGELFF	NA	TRBV30
CASSLVRSRGSTDTQYF	NA	TRBV7-2
CASSYGQGNEKLFF	NA	TRBV14
CASSAGTSYNEQFF	NA	TRBV9
CASSDWTGSYEQYF	once	TRBV6-5
CSATGGETQYF	NA	TRBV20-1
CASSPGGSFTEAFF	NA	TRBV5-6
CASSQKGVSGNTIYF	NA	TRBV4-1
CASSDPGLGKKSYNEQFF	once	TRBV7-9
CASSLQGERNQPQHF	NA	TRBV4-1
CASFRDRGVNEQFF	once	TRBV6-1
CASSRRQGKGQETQYF	NA	TRBV28
CASSLEGDGYTF	NA	TRBV5-6
CAISRTGDSPLHF	NA	TRBV10-3
CASSPTGTSEAFF	NA	TRBV18
CASSQGGGSYYGYTF	NA	TRBV4-3
CASSGGPRGGPDTQYF	NA	TRBV5-4
CASRTGANVLTF	NA	TRBV7-2
CASSLLGPDTQYF	NA	TRBV27
CASSLALMGQYGDSPLHF	NA	TRBV7-2
CASSGTSGIGETQYF	NA	TRBV7-9
CASSLPGQGEDIQYF	NA	TRBV7-9
CASSLARDRGLSTEAFF	NA	TRBV7-8
CASATSSGANVLTF	NA	TRBV6-5
CAISEQLNENLFF	NA	TRBV10-3
CASIGQGFREQYF	NA	TRBV7-8
CTSSQDSRVIAGPYIYEQYF	NA	TRBV1
CASSQGLARMGTGANVLTF	NA	TRBV4-1
CASRAGTGIYEQYF	once	TRBV19
CASRRVMDEQYF	few	TRBV7-2